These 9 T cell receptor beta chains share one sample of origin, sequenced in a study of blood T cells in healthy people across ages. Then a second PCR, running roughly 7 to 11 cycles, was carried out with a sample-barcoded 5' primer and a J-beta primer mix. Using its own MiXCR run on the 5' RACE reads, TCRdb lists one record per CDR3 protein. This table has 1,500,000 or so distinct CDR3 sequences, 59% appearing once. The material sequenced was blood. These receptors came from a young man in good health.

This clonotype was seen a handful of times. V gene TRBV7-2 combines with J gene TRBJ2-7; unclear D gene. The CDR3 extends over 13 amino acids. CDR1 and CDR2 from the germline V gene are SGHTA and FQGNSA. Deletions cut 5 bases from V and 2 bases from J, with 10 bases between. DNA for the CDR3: TGTGCCAGCAGCCCCAATGTCCCCTACGAGCAGTACTTC. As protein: CASSPNVPYEQYF.

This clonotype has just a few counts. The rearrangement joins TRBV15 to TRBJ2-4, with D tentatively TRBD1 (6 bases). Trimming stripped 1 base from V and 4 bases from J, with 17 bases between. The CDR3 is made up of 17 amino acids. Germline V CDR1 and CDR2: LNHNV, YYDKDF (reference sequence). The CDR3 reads CATSRAWAGAYKNIQYF. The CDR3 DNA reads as TGTGCCACCAGCAGAGCTTGGGCAGGGGCTTATAAAAACATTCAGTACTTC.

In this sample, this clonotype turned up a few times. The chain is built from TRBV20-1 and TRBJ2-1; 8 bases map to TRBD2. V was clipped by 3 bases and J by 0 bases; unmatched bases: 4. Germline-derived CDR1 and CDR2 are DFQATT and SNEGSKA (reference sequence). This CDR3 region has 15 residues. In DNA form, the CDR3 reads TGCAGTGCTAGGACTAGCGCAAGCTCCTACAATGAGCAGTTCTTC. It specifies CSARTSASSYNEQFF.

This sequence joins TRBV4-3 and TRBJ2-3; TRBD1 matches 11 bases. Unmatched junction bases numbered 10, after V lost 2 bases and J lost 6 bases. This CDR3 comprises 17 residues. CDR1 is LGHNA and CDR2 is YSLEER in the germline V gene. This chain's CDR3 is CASSQSYGQGAGDTQYF. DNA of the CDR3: TGCGCCAGCAGCCAATCATACGGACAGGGGGCAGGCGATACGCAGTATTTT.

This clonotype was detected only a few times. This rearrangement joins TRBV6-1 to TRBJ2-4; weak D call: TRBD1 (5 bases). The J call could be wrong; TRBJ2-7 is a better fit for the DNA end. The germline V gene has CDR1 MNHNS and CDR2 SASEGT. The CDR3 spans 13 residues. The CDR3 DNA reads TGTGCCAGCAGTAAGACAGATACCTACGAGCAGTACTTC. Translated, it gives CASSKTDTYEQYF.

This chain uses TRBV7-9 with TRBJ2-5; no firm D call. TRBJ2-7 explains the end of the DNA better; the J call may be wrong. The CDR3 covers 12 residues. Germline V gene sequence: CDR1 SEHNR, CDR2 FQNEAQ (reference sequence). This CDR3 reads CASSLHLDEQYF. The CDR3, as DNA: TGTGCCAGCAGCTTACACTTGGACGAGCAGTACTTC.

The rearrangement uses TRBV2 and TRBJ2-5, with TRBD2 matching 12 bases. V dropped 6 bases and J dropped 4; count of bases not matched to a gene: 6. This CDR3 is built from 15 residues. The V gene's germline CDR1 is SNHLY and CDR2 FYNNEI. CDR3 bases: TGTGCCAGCAGGACCGGACTAGCGGGGATAGAGACCCAGTACTTC. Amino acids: CASRTGLAGIETQYF. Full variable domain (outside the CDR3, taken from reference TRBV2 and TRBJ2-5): EPEVTQTPSHQVTQMGQEVILRCVPISNHLYFYWYRQILGQKVEFLVSFYNNEISEKSEIFDDQFSVERPDGSNFTLKIRSTKLEDSAMYFCASRTGLAGIETQYFGPGTRLLVL.

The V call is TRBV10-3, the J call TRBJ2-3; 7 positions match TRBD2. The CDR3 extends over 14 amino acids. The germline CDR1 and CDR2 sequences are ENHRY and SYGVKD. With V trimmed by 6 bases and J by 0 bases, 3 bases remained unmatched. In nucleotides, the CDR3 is TGTGCCATCAGCCTACTAGCGAGCACAGATACGCAGTATTTT. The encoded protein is CAISLLASTDTQYF.

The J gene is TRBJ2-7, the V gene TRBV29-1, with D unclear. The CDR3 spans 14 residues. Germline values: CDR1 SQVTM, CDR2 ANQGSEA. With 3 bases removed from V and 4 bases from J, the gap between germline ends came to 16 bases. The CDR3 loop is CSVEIGQEQYEQYF. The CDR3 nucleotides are TGCAGCGTTGAGATCGGGCAGGAACAGTACGAGCAGTACTTC.